The clone carrying this T cell receptor beta chain showed up just once. The sample comes from a study of Ad26.COV2.S vaccination and SARS-CoV-2 variants. This table comes from immunoSEQ multiplex PCR, and its TCRdb copy is limited to in-frame clones, with some not included. The repertoire includes roughly 500,000 clones, roughly 87% of them detected once, and more than 10% sits in the top ten. The treatment was: around 19 received Ad26.COV2.S at low or high dose, single or two shots; 5 received placebo; per-sample allocation not given. After the first vaccine or placebo injection, samples were drawn on day 63. Deletions cut 3 bases from V and 10 bases from J, with 18 bases between. The CDR3 has 14 residues. Germline-derived CDR1 and CDR2 are SQVTM and ANQGSEA.

The chain has TRBV29-1 and TRBJ1-4; D perhaps matches TRBD1 (5 bases). The sample consisted of peripheral blood, taken in a trial of Ad26.COV2.S vaccine versus placebo. This receptor was taken from a person aged 18-60 years who received the Ad26.COV2.S COVID-19 vaccine or a placebo. The CDR3 is CSVEAGTEGGKLFF. For the CDR3, the DNA is TGCAGCGTTGAGGCCGGGACGGAGGGCGGAAAACTGTTTTTT.